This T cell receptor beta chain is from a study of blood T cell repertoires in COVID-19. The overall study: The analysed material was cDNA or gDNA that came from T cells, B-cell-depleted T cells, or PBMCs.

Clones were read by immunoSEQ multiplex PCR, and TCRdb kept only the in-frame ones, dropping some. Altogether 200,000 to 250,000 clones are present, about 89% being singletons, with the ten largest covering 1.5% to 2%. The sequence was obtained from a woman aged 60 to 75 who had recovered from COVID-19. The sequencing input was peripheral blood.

The DNA for the CDR3 is TGTGCCAGCAACGCCGGGACAAGGGGCAACTCACCCCTCCACTTT. It yields the protein CASNAGTRGNSPLHF. The chain couples TRBV28 to TRBJ1-6; perhaps TRBD1 as D (6 bases). Trimming removed 7 bases at V and 10 bases at J, with 20 bases between. There are 15 residues in the CDR3. CDR1 is MDHEN and CDR2 is SYDVKM in the germline V gene.